This TCR beta chain was identified in a study of T cell responses to AZD1222 COVID-19 vaccine (dated by TCRdb to the early 2020s). For the study in its entirety: AZD1222 recipients given second doses at about 4 weeks or at about 12 weeks were pooled, since spike-specific TCR depth and breadth were not found to differ between the two schedules. TCR sequencing was performed for 230 to 250 trial participants, of whom about 200 were given two doses of AZD1222 and some 26 were given two doses of MenACWY control vaccine. Trial participants were enrolled by age into 18-55, 56-69 and 70-plus year subgroups, with roughly 150, 30 and 60 TCR-sequenced participants respectively. The full study reports these points: Conclusions about previously exposed vaccinees were limited because only a handful of AZD1222 recipients were SARS-CoV-2 seropositive at baseline. The 56-69-year group was small, and its depth increase did not reach significance, likely because of low power. The vaccine-associated CD4 TCRs covered the entire spike protein, and the dominant responses fell in regions 160-218 and 743-854. Most participants were white British and females outnumbered males, and the authors suggested that clonal diversity may have been underestimated. Because no day 14 peak-response samples were available, repertoires were characterized only after the peak T cell response. Epitopes outside the regions mutated in the B.1.351 and B.1.1.7 variants were reportedly recognized by nearly half of the unique spike-specific TCRs. Spike-specific TCR breadth and depth rose significantly after two AZD1222 doses compared with day 0 and with MenACWY recipients.

The time point label corresponds to: baseline before first vaccination. Vaccinee samples were obtained from the UK trials COV001 and COV002, which included a single-blind randomized controlled phase 2/3 trial of AZD1222 (ChAdOx1 nCoV-19) in healthy adults. For TCRbeta chain sequencing, PBMC samples were collected from trial participants at day 0 and at day 28 after the second dose. Reading the germline V gene gives CDR1 SGHDT and CDR2 YYEEEE. Ends trimmed: V by 4 bases, J by 8 bases; bases unmatched to a gene: 8. Including the terminal cysteine and phenylalanine, the CDR3 comprises 15 residues. The kept DNA is CDR3 alone, 45 bases in frame from the first base. Concerning this clone itself: What this receptor recognizes is not known. Base qualities are not at hand, and no much larger clone is one base apart.

The CDR3 regions of human TCRbeta chains were analyzed by immunosequencing. The original pipeline was this. Repertoire TCRs were checked for matches against a reference library of SARS-CoV-2-specific TCRs that had been generated using the MIRA antigen-specificity platform. Breadth was defined as the fraction of unique TCRs that were SARS-CoV-2-associated, and depth was defined as the fraction of total T cells that were SARS-CoV-2-associated. Using the MIRA data, each spike-specific TCR was assigned both to the spike region to which the TCR was reactive and to a CD4 or CD8 class. Log10-transformed breadth and depth values were compared by one-way ANOVA with Sidak's multiple comparisons tests. TCRdb mirrors the immuneACCESS table, restricted to in-frame sequences. Some clones are absent from its copies; in checked studies, under half trace to an unresolved V gene, and the reason for the others is unknown. Clone size and the V and J calls come from that table; the DNA yielded D and trimming. Here the sample has around 150,000 clones; around 92% occur a single time. Of the sample, around 2.3% is held by the ten largest clones.

The chain employs TRBV5-6 and TRBJ2-1; TRBD2 matches 11 bases in the middle. Sequenced here: peripheral blood, sampled on day 0 of AZD1222 vaccination. The clonotype comes from an adult in good health. The CDR3 reads CASSPLAGGFHEQFF. The sequenced DNA is TGTGCCAGCAGCCCATTAGCGGGAGGGTTTCATGAGCAGTTCTTC.